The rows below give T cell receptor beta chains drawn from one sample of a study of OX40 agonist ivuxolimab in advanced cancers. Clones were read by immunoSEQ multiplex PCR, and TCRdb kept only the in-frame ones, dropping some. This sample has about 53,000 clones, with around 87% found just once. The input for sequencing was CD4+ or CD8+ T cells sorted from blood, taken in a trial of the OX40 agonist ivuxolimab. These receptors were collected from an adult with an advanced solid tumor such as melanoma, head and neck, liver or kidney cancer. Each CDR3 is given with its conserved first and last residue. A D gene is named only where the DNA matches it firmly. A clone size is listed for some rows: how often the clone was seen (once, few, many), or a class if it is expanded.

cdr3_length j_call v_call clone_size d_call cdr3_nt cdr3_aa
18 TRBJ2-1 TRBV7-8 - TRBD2 TGTGCCAGCAGCCGACCCCGACCAAGCGGGAGGGCGATCGATGAGCAGTTCTTC CASSRPRPSGRAIDEQFF
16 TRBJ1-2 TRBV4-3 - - TGCGCCAGCAGCCAAGAGTTTCGGGGGGCTATCTATGGCTACACCTTC CASSQEFRGAIYGYTF
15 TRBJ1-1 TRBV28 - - TGTGCCAGCAGTTTATACCCCCCGGCAGGGACTGAAGCTTTCTTT CASSLYPPAGTEAFF
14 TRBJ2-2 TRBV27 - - TGTGCCAGCAGTCCTCTAATGAACACCGGGGAGCTGTTTTTT CASSPLMNTGELFF
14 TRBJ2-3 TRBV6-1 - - TGTGCCAGCAGTTCGGGAAGTAGCACAGATACGCAGTATTTT CASSSGSSTDTQYF
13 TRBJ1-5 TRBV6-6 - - TGTGCCAGCAGTTCCGTCGTAGTTCAGCCCCAGCATTTT CASSSVVVQPQHF
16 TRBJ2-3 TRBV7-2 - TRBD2 TGTGCCAGCAGCTTAGGAGCGGGAGGGATCACAGATACGCAGTATTTT CASSLGAGGITDTQYF
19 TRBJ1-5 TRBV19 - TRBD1 TGTGCCAGTAGTATAAGTGTGACAGGGTCTTCCTATAGCAATCAGCCCCAGCATTTT CASSISVTGSSYSNQPQHF
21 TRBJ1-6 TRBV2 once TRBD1 TGTGCCAGCAGGGAAGAGACAGGGAGGACTTTCCTAGTCTCTTATAATTCACCCCTCCACTTT CASREETGRTFLVSYNSPLHF
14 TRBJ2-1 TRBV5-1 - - TGCGCCAGCAGCCAGCGGACCGAGAGAATTGAGCAGTTCTTC CASSQRTERIEQFF
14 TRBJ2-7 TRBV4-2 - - TGTGCCAGCAGCGTATACTCCGGGGATTACGAGCAGTACTTC CASSVYSGDYEQYF
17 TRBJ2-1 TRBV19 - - TGTGCCAGTAGTATCCCCTCAACAGGGATCTCCTACAATGAGCAGTTCTTC CASSIPSTGISYNEQFF
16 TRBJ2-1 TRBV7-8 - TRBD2 TGTGCCAGCAGCCCCCCCGAGGGACTAGCGGGAAATGAGCAGTTCTTC CASSPPEGLAGNEQFF
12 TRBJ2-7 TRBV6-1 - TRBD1 TGTGCCAGCTGGGACAGACCGGGCGAGCAGTACTTC CASWDRPGEQYF
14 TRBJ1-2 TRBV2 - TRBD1 TGTGCCAGCAGCTTACAGGGGATGGTGGGCGGCTACACCTTC CASSLQGMVGGYTF
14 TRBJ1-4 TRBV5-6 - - TGTGCCAGCAGCTCAAGGACTTTTCCAGAAAAACTGTTTTTT CASSSRTFPEKLFF
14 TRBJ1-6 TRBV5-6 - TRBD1 TGTGCCAGCAGCCAGGACAGGGAGAATTCACCCCTCCACTTT CASSQDRENSPLHF
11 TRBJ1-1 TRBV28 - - TGTGCCAGCAGTTTACAGCTAGAAGCTTTCTTT CASSLQLEAFF